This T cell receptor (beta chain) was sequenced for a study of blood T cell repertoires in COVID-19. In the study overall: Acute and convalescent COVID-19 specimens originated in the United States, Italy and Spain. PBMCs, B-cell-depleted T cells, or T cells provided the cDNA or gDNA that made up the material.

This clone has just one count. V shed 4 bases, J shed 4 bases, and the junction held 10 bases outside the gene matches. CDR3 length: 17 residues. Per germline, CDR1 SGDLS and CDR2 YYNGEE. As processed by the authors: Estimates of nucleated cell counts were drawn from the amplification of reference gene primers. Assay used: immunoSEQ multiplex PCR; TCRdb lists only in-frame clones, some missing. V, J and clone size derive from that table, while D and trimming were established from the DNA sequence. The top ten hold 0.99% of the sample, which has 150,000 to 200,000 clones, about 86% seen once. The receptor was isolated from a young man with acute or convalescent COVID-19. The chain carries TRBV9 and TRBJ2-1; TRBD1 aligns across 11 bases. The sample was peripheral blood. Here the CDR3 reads CASSPPGRDRGYNEQFF. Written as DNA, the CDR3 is TGTGCCAGCAGCCCCCCGGGGAGGGACAGGGGGTACAATGAGCAGTTCTTC.